This passage covers 22 T cell receptor beta chains from one sample sequenced in a study of siplizumab effects on memory and regulatory T cells. The data were produced by immunoSEQ multiplex PCR, yet TCRdb's version contains in-frame clones alone and is incomplete. The sample contains tens of thousands of clones, over 95% of which appear only once. Sequencing was done on a sample of naive CD4+ T cells sorted from blood. These receptors were taken from a human donor in good health.

The chain joins TRBV7-9 to TRBJ2-5, with TRBD1 as a possible D gene (5 bases). V shed 2 bases and J shed 4 bases, with 11 bases lying between them. This CDR3 region has 14 residues. Germline V gene data show CDR1 as SEHNR and CDR2 as FQNEAQ (reference sequence). The CDR3 DNA reads TGTGCCAGCAGCTTACAGGGTACGGGAGAGACCCAGTACTTC. It is translated as CASSLQGTGETQYF. Together with reference TRBV7-9 and TRBJ2-5, the CDR3 gives the full variable domain: DTGVSQNPRHKITKRGQNVTFRCDPISEHNRLYWYRQTLGQGPEFLTYFQNEAQLEKSRLLSDRFSAERPKGSFSTLEIQRTEQGDSAMYLCASSLQGTGETQYFGPGTRLLVL.

The CDR3 DNA follows: TGTGCCAGCAGGCCTAACCAGGGGATGGGTACTGAAGCTTTCTTT. Its protein is CASRPNQGMGTEAFF. The rearrangement uses TRBV6-6 and TRBJ1-1, with a tentative D call TRBD1 (6 bases). V was pared by 6 bases and J by 5 bases, with 19 bases between. Germline-derived CDR1 and CDR2 are MNHNY and SVGAGI (reference sequence). The CDR3 runs 15 residues.

The genes are TRBV5-3 and TRBJ1-2; the D is unclear. TRBV5-3 is an ORF; its function is uncertain. The CDR3 runs to 12 residues. Trimming cost V 0 bases and J 6 bases, with 6 bases left between them. The CDR3 nucleotides read TGTGCCAGAAGCTTGGCCGTCGATGGCTACACCTTC. Residues: CARSLAVDGYTF.

V and J are TRBV19 and TRBJ1-2, with 7 bases aligning to TRBD1. This CDR3 spans 14 amino acids. Trimming cost V 4 bases and J 4 bases; bases outside gene matches: 6. Per the germline V gene, CDR1 is LNHDA and CDR2 is SQIVND (reference sequence). CDR3 sequence reads: CASSTDRFGYGYTF. The CDR3 DNA sequence: TGTGCCAGTAGTACGGACAGGTTTGGCTATGGCTACACCTTC.

This rearrangement joins TRBV28 to TRBJ1-1, with a weak D call TRBD1 (5 bases). The CDR3 runs to 14 residues. Trimming stripped 5 bases from V and 0 bases from J, with 10 bases between. Germline values: CDR1 MDHEN, CDR2 SYDVKM. DNA for the CDR3: TGTGCCAGCAGTCGAGGACACCTGAACACTGAAGCTTTCTTT. Its protein is CASSRGHLNTEAFF.

This chain joins TRBV18 and TRBJ1-2; tentative D call: TRBD1 (5 bases). Germline V gives CDR1 KGHSH, CDR2 LQKENI. V gave up 1 base and J gave up 3 bases, with 12 bases separating them. CDR3 length: 15 residues. CDR3: CASSPLSGDDYGYTF. The CDR3 region has the DNA TGTGCCAGCTCACCACTTAGTGGGGACGACTATGGCTACACCTTC.

The chain has TRBV7-6 and TRBJ2-5; D gene ambiguous. This CDR3 spans 12 amino acids. The V end was cut by 4 bases, the J end by 5 bases, with 8 bases between. Germline assignment: CDR1 SGHVS and CDR2 FNYEAQ. CDR3 nucleotides: TGTGCCAGCAGCTCAGGATCCGAGACCCAGTACTTC. Translated: CASSSGSETQYF. Full variable domain (rest looked up from reference TRBV7-6 and TRBJ2-5): GAGVSQSPRYKVTKRGQDVALRCDPISGHVSLYWYRQALGQGPEFLTYFNYEAQQDKSGLPNDRFSAERPEGSISTLTIQRTEQRDSAMYRCASSSGSETQYFGPGTRLLVL.

This chain joins TRBV28 and TRBJ2-2; D gene unclear. Germline values: CDR1 MDHEN, CDR2 SYDVKM. The ends were cut back, 7 bases at V and 3 bases at J, with 9 bases in the middle. The CDR3 sequence is 13 residues long. CDR3 residues: CASTEWDTGELFF. CDR3 coding DNA: TGTGCCAGCACGGAATGGGACACCGGGGAGCTGTTTTTT.

The chain combines TRBV18 with TRBJ2-3; D might be TRBD1 (5 bases). Germline assignment: CDR1 KGHSH and CDR2 LQKENI. The CDR3 totals 13 residues. V lost 5 bases and J 3 bases, leaving 9 bases between the germline ends. The CDR3 DNA follows: TGTGCCAGCTCAGGGGCCGGGACAGATACGCAGTATTTT. Translating gives CASSGAGTDTQYF. The full variable domain, with the rest looked up from reference TRBV18 and TRBJ2-3, is NAGVMQNPRHLVRRRGQEARLRCSPMKGHSHVYWYRQLPEEGLKFMVYLQKENIIDESGMPKERFSAEFPKEGPSILRIQQVVRGDSAAYFCASSGAGTDTQYFGPGTRLTVL.

The V gene is TRBV7-2, the J gene TRBJ2-3; TRBD2 aligns across 7 bases. This CDR3 spans 16 amino acids. Unmatched junction bases numbered 12, after V lost 5 bases and J lost 4 bases. Germline CDR1 and CDR2: SGHTA and FQGNSA. In nucleotides, the CDR3 is TGTGCCAGCAGCCGTTCAGCGGGGCCCTGGGCAGATACGCAGTATTTT. Translation gives CASSRSAGPWADTQYF.

V usage is TRBV6-6 and J usage is TRBJ1-2; D perhaps matches TRBD1 (6 bases). The CDR3 length is 14 residues. Trimming took off 7 bases at V and 4 bases at J, with 16 bases between the two ends. Germline CDR1 is MNHNY and CDR2 is SVGAGI (reference sequence). Here the CDR3 DNA reads TGTGCCAGCATCCCCTGGGCAGGGGTCTATGGCTACACCTTC. Its translation: CASIPWAGVYGYTF.

The V call is TRBV19, the J call TRBJ1-3; D is ambiguous. The CDR3 spans 14 residues. Germline CDR1 LNHDA, CDR2 SQIVND (reference sequence). The germline V and J ends were trimmed by 7 bases and 0 bases, with 10 bases remaining between them. The CDR3 sequence: CASNEVGSGNTIYF. CDR3 nucleotide sequence: TGTGCCAGTAATGAGGTCGGCTCTGGAAACACCATATATTTT.

The chain's CDR3 is CASSVTDSYEQYF. The CDR3 region has the DNA TGTGCCAGCTCAGTGACAGACTCCTACGAGCAGTACTTC. The V and J genes are TRBV18 and TRBJ2-7, with D tentatively TRBD1 (5 bases). V shed 5 bases and J shed 0 bases, with 8 bases lying between them. There are 13 residues in the CDR3. Germline CDR1 reads KGHSH; CDR2 reads LQKENI.

This chain connects TRBV6-4 to TRBJ1-1, with D maybe TRBD1 (5 bases). V lost 10 bases and J lost 7, with 10 bases in between. There are 10 residues in the CDR3. The germline V gene encodes CDR1 MRHNA and CDR2 SNTAGT. CDR3 nucleotide sequence: TGTGCCACCGAGGGGCGTGAAGCTTTCTTT. This encodes CATEGREAFF.

V and J are TRBV19 and TRBJ1-1; TRBD1 matches 7 bases. The V gene end was trimmed by 6 bases and the J gene end by 2 bases; junction bases not matched to a gene: 6. Germline V lookup: CDR1 LNHDA, CDR2 SQIVND (reference sequence). The length of the CDR3 is 14 residues. CDR3 protein: CASSETGINTEAFF. The CDR3 nucleotides are TGTGCCAGTAGCGAGACAGGGATTAACACTGAAGCTTTCTTT.

The V and J genes are TRBV10-3 and TRBJ2-1, with 8 bases matching TRBD2. Germline CDR1 is ENHRY and CDR2 is SYGVKD. The CDR3 has 14 amino acids. After removal of 7 bases from V and 0 bases from J, the junction contained 2 bases not matched to a gene. In DNA, the CDR3 is TGTGCCATCACGAGCGGGGGCTCCTACAATGAGCAGTTCTTC. Protein: CAITSGGSYNEQFF.

This chain joins TRBV19 and TRBJ2-2; D possibly corresponds to TRBD2 (5 bases). Germline loops: CDR1 LNHDA, CDR2 SQIVND (reference sequence). The CDR3 runs 14 residues. V lost 9 bases and J 4 bases, leaving 15 bases between the germline ends. The CDR3, as DNA: TGTGCCAGCGACGTTGGTGAGGGCACCGGGGAGCTGTTTTTT. Its protein is CASDVGEGTGELFF.

The CDR3 coding sequence is TGTGCCAGCCTCCCCCGGGGGCCTGGAAACACCATATATTTT. Translating it yields CASLPRGPGNTIYF. The V and J genes are TRBV6-5 and TRBJ1-3, with TRBD1 as a possible D gene (6 bases). CDR1 is MNHEY and CDR2 is SVGAGI in the germline V gene. The CDR3 covers 14 residues. V was clipped by 8 bases and J by 2 bases, with 13 bases between them.

This chain uses TRBV18 with TRBJ2-1; a possible D gene is TRBD2 (6 bases). The CDR3 extends over 15 amino acids. V lost 2 bases, J lost 9 bases, and 17 bases lay in between. Germline values: CDR1 KGHSH, CDR2 LQKENI. The DNA of the CDR3 is TGTGCCAGCTCACCATTGAGTCTCGGGGAGGCTGAGCAGTTCTTC. It translates to CASSPLSLGEAEQFF.

The rearrangement links TRBV5-1 to TRBJ2-7, with 16 bases fitting TRBD2. With 0 bases clipped from V and 6 bases from J, the junction kept 9 bases outside the gene matches. Per germline, CDR1 SGHRS and CDR2 YFSETQ. The CDR3 covers 18 residues. The CDR3 DNA sequence: TGCGCCAGCAGCTTGGTCCCGGGACTAGCGGGGGGGCTCGTCGAGCAGTACTTC. Translating it yields CASSLVPGLAGGLVEQYF.

CDR3 loop: CASSTPGTDTQYF. DNA for the CDR3: TGTGCCAGTTCGACACCCGGCACAGATACGCAGTATTTT. The chain has TRBV5-6 and TRBJ2-3; D is uncertain. Germline-derived CDR1 and CDR2 are SGHDT and YYEEEE. The CDR3 is 13 amino acids. The V end lost 8 bases, the J end lost 1 base, and 11 bases lay between the germline ends. Looking up the rest from reference TRBV5-6 and TRBJ2-3 gives the full variable domain: DAGVTQSPTHLIKTRGQQVTLRCSPKSGHDTVSWYQQALGQGPQFIFQYYEEEERQRGNFPDRFSGHQFPNYSSELNVNALLLGDSALYLCASSTPGTDTQYFGPGTRLTVL.

The DNA for the CDR3 is TGCGCCAGCTCATATTCCGGGACAGCTCTGAACACCGGGGAGCTGTTTTTT. It translates to CASSYSGTALNTGELFF. V is TRBV4-3 and J is TRBJ2-2; the match to TRBD1 covers 7 bases. Germline CDR1 reads LGHNA; CDR2 reads YSLEER. The junction had 13 bases not matched to a gene; V was cut back by 8 bases and J by 1 base. The CDR3 runs 17 residues.